Here is one T cell receptor beta chain with its context. Its antigen is currently unknown. Using constant-segment primers, 5'RACE produced TCR alpha and TCR beta cDNA libraries carrying sample barcodes and UMIs. MiXCR was run by TCRdb on the 5' RACE reads, yielding one entry per CDR3 protein. Found here are about 170,000 distinct CDR3 sequences, 13% of them singletons; the top ten hold roughly 3.3%. The source of the sample is a study of T-cell memory formation after mild COVID-19. Study results and limitations: CM and EM subsets held most contracting CD4+ clones; EMRA held CD8+ ones.

This TCR was sampled from a man aged 18-30 years who had mild COVID-19 (a few samples of this study predate the infection). Cell type and time point are not known. Material: PBMCs or a T cell subset sorted from them (not recorded which).

In DNA, the CDR3 is TGCAGCGTTGCGCTGGGGGCAGGGGCCAACGTCCTGACTTTC. Its protein product is CSVALGAGANVLTF. The genes are TRBV29-1 and TRBJ2-6; possible D gene TRBD1, 6 bases. Trimming pared 4 bases from V and 4 bases from J, leaving 11 bases between. This CDR3 has 14 amino acids. Looked up from germline, CDR1 is SQVTM and CDR2 is ANQGSEA.